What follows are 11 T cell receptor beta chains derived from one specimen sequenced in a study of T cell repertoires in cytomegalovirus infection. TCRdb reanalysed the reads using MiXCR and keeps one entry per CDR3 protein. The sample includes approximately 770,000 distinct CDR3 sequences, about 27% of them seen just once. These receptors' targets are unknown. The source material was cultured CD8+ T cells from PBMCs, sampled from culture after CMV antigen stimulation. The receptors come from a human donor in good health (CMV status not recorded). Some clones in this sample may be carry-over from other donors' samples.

CDR3 residues: CASSQYYRVGNQPQHF. CDR3 DNA: TGTGCCAGCAGTCAATACTACAGGGTAGGCAATCAGCCCCAGCATTTT. This chain joins TRBV6-5 and TRBJ1-5; D is perhaps TRBD1 (6 bases). This CDR3 has 16 amino acids. Germline V lookup: CDR1 MNHEY, CDR2 SVGAGI. V lost 5 bases, J lost 2 bases, and 16 bases lay in between.

The CDR3 bases are TGTGCCAGTATAGACAGCTATGGCTACACCTTC. Its protein product is CASIDSYGYTF. The chain carries TRBV2 and TRBJ1-2; a possible D gene is TRBD1 (5 bases). Trimming removed 9 bases at V and 4 bases at J, with 9 bases between. The CDR3 length is 11 residues. CDR1 and CDR2 (germline): SNHLY, FYNNEI.

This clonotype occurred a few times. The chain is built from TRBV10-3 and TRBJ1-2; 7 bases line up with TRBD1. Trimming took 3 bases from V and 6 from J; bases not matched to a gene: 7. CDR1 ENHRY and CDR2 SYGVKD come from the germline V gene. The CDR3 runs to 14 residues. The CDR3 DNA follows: TGTGCCATCAGTGACTCCGTAGGGGGCGATGGCTACACCTTC. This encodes CAISDSVGGDGYTF.

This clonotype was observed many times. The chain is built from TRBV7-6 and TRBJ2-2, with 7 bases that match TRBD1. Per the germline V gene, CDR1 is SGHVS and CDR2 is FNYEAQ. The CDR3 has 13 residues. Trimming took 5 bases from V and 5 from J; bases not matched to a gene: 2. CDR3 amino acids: CASSRTGTGELFF. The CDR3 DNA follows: TGTGCCAGCAGCCGGACAGGAACCGGGGAGCTGTTTTTT.

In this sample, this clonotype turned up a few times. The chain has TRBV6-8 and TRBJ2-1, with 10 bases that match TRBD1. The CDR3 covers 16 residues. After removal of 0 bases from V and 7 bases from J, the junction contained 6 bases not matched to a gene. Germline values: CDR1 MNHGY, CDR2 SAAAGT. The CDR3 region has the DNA TGTGCCAGCAGTTACTCCGAGACAGGGGGCTATAATGAGCAGTTCTTC. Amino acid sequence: CASSYSETGGYNEQFF.

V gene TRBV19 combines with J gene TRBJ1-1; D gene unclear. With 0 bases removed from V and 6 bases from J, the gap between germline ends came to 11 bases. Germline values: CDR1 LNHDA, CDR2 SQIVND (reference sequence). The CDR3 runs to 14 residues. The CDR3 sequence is CASSIDRASAEAFF. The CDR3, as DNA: TGTGCCAGTAGTATAGATCGGGCGTCAGCTGAAGCTTTCTTT.

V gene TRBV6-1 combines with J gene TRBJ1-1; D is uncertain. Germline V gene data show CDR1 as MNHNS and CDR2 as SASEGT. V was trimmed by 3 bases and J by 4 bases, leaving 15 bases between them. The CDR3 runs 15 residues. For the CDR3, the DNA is TGTGCCAGCAGTGAGATTCCCCAGGAGTTCACTGAAGCTTTCTTT. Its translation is CASSEIPQEFTEAFF.

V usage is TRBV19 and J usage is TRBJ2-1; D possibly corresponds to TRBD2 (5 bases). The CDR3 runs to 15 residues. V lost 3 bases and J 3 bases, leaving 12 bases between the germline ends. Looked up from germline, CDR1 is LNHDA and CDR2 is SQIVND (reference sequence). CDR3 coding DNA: TGTGCCAGTAGTATCAACGGGAACGACTACAATGAGCAGTTCTTC. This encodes CASSINGNDYNEQFF.

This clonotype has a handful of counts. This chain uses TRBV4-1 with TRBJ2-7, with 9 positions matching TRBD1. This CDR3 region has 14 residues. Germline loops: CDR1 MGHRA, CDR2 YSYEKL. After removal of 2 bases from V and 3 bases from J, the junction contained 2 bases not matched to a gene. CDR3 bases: TGCGCCAGCAGCCAAACAGGGGGCCGCTACGAGCAGTACTTC. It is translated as CASSQTGGRYEQYF.

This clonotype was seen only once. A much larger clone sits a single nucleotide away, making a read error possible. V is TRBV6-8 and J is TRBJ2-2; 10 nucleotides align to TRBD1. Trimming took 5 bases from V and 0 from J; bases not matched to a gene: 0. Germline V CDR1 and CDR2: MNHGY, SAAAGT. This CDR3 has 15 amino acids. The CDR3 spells CASSGQGANTGELFF. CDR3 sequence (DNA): TGTGCCAGCAGTGGACAGGGGGCGAACACCGGGGAGCTGTTTTTT.

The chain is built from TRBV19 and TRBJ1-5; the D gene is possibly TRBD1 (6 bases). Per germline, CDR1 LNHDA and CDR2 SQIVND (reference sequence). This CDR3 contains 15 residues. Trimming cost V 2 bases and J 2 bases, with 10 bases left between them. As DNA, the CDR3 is TGTGCCAGTAGTATATCCGAGGGGGGCAATCAGCCCCAGCATTTT. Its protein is CASSISEGGNQPQHF.